A single sample is the source of the 14 T cell receptor beta chains below, sequenced in a study of CD8 T cells in Susac syndrome. cDNA came from around 0.5 to 1 ug RNA primed by random hexamers. TCRdb used MiXCR to reprocess the immunoSEQ multiplex PCR reads, holding one entry per CDR3 protein. The sample yields roughly 86,000 distinct CDR3 sequences, around 96% seen once. Sequences were obtained from CD8+ T cells from PBMCs. These receptors originate from a human donor with Susac syndrome.

This rearrangement joins TRBV20-1 to TRBJ2-3; D remains ambiguous. The V end lost 0 bases, the J end lost 0 bases, and 10 bases lay between the germline ends. This CDR3 has 15 amino acids. In germline, CDR1 is DFQATT, CDR2 SNEGSKA (reference sequence). DNA of the CDR3: TGCAGTGCTAGAGATAGTGCAGCTAGCACAGATACGCAGTATTTT. Translation gives CSARDSAASTDTQYF.

The chain employs TRBV20-1 and TRBJ2-3, with a weak D call TRBD2 (5 bases). The germline CDR1 and CDR2 sequences are DFQATT and SNEGSKA (reference sequence). Trimming cost V 3 bases and J 4 bases, with 17 bases left between them. The CDR3 runs 15 residues. The CDR3 sequence: CSARRLSQGADTQYF. DNA for the CDR3: TGCAGTGCTAGGCGACTATCCCAAGGCGCAGATACGCAGTATTTT.

The chain has TRBV15 and TRBJ1-5; TRBD1 might be the D (5 bases). This CDR3 is 15 amino acids long. V was clipped by 8 bases and J by 0 bases, with 14 bases between them. CDR1 and CDR2 (germline): LNHNV, YYDKDF (reference sequence). The CDR3 nucleotides read TGTGCCACCTCGCGAGGACAAGATAGCAATCAGCCCCAGCATTTT. It codes for CATSRGQDSNQPQHF.

The chain has TRBV11-2 and TRBJ2-4; D perhaps matches TRBD2 (5 bases). This CDR3 contains 14 residues. The V gene's germline CDR1 is SGHAT and CDR2 FQNNGV. V lost 3 bases and J 2 bases, leaving 8 bases between the germline ends. CDR3 sequence reads: CASSFPGTKNIQYF. CDR3 coding DNA: TGTGCCAGCAGCTTTCCGGGGACCAAAAACATTCAGTACTTC. Supplemented by reference TRBV11-2 and TRBJ2-4, the full variable domain reads EAGVAQSPRYKIIEKRQSVAFWCNPISGHATLYWYQQILGQGPKLLIQFQNNGVVDDSQLPKDRFSAERLKGVDSTLKIQPAKLEDSAVYLCASSFPGTKNIQYFGAGTRLSVL.

This chain joins TRBV20-1 and TRBJ1-1, with a weak D call TRBD1 (6 bases). The CDR3 length is 14 residues. Germline V gene lookup returns CDR1 DFQATT and CDR2 SNEGSKA (reference sequence). The V end lost 3 bases, the J end lost 1 base, and 12 bases lay between the germline ends. The chain's CDR3 is CSARGGTPNTEAFF. CDR3 sequence (DNA): TGCAGTGCTAGGGGAGGGACACCGAACACTGAAGCTTTCTTT.

This rearrangement joins TRBV28 to TRBJ1-1, with TRBD1 matching 7 bases. The trim removed 4 bases at V and 8 bases at J, leaving 10 bases unmatched. CDR3 length: 14 residues. Germline V gives CDR1 MDHEN, CDR2 SYDVKM. CDR3 loop: CASSSPPGTEEAFF. In DNA form, the CDR3 reads TGTGCCAGCAGTTCCCCCCCCGGGACAGAAGAAGCTTTCTTT.

This clonotype was recorded only once. The chain carries TRBV5-1 and TRBJ1-4, with a weak D call TRBD1 (5 bases). V was cut by 5 bases and J by 2 bases, with 16 bases left in between. CDR3 size: 16 residues. From germline, CDR1 is SGHRS and CDR2 YFSETQ. The CDR3 coding sequence is TGCGCCAGCAGGAACGGCGGGGACCTCACTAATGAAAAACTGTTTTTT. Translated: CASRNGGDLTNEKLFF.

The rearrangement joins TRBV30 to TRBJ1-2, with D maybe TRBD1 (6 bases). The CDR3 extends over 14 amino acids. CDR1 and CDR2 from the germline V gene are GTSNPN and SVGIG (reference sequence). Trimming shortened V by 4 bases and J by 0 bases, and 12 bases separated the two germline ends. CDR3 protein: CAWMKRGTNYGYTF. The CDR3 bases are TGTGCCTGGATGAAGAGGGGGACTAACTATGGCTACACCTTC. The full variable domain, with the rest looked up from reference TRBV30 and TRBJ1-2, is SQTIHQWPATLVQPVGSPLSLECTVEGTSNPNLYWYRQAAGRGLQLLFYSVGIGQISSEVPQNLSASRPQDRQFILSSKKLLLSDSGFYLCAWMKRGTNYGYTFGSGTRLTVV.

CDR3 amino acids: CAWSGMEGSEQYF. The CDR3 nucleotides read TGTGCCTGGAGCGGTATGGAGGGCAGCGAGCAGTACTTC. V gene TRBV30 combines with J gene TRBJ2-7; weak D call: TRBD2 (6 bases). V lost 3 bases, J lost 6 bases, and 15 bases lay in between. The CDR3 contains 13 residues. Germline V gene data show CDR1 as GTSNPN and CDR2 as SVGIG (reference sequence).

This rearrangement joins TRBV20-1 to TRBJ1-4; D might be TRBD1 (5 bases). Germline V gives CDR1 DFQATT, CDR2 SNEGSKA (reference sequence). The CDR3 sequence is 14 residues long. V was shortened by 6 bases and J by 2 bases, with 13 bases between the two germline ends. The DNA for the CDR3 is TGCAGTGCCATGACAGCGCGGACTAATGAAAAACTGTTTTTT. Protein product: CSAMTARTNEKLFF.

The rearrangement links TRBV9 to TRBJ2-1, with 7 bases fitting TRBD2. CDR1 and CDR2 from the germline V gene are SGDLS and YYNGEE. Losses at the gene ends were 4 bases for V and 11 bases for J; bases not matched to a gene: 18. CDR3 length: 16 amino acids. This CDR3 is CASSPLQASGGTQQFF. The CDR3 DNA reads as TGTGCCAGCAGCCCCCTGCAGGCTAGCGGTGGGACCCAGCAGTTCTTC.

The chain couples TRBV20-1 to TRBJ1-1, with TRBD1 matching 8 bases. The CDR3 has 13 amino acids. CDR1 DFQATT and CDR2 SNEGSKA come from the germline V gene (reference sequence). V was clipped by 8 bases and J by 5 bases; unmatched bases: 10. The CDR3 loop reads CSFWTGLYTEAFF. The CDR3 nucleotides are TGCAGTTTCTGGACAGGGTTATATACTGAAGCTTTCTTT.

The chain links TRBV4-2 to TRBJ1-1; D not certain. The CDR3 contains 15 residues. The germline CDR1 and CDR2 sequences are LGHNA and YNFKEQ. V dropped 0 bases and J dropped 6 bases, with 14 bases sitting between them. The DNA of the CDR3 is TGTGCCAGCAGCCAAGAAGTGAATGTAGGATCTGAAGCTTTCTTT. This encodes CASSQEVNVGSEAFF.

This clonotype was picked up a small number of times. The chain is built from TRBV6-1 and TRBJ2-1, with 11 bases that match TRBD2. The V and J ends lost 5 bases and 4 bases, in that order; junction bases with no gene match: 4. Looked up from germline, CDR1 is MNHNS and CDR2 is SASEGT. The CDR3 length is 15 residues. DNA of the CDR3: TGTGCCAGCAGTCATACTAGCGGGGGTTACAATGAGCAGTTCTTC. Translation: CASSHTSGGYNEQFF.